This entry lists 29 T cell receptor beta chains sequenced from one sample in a study of blood T cell repertoires in COVID-19. Method: immunoSEQ multiplex PCR; TCRdb's copy keeps in-frame clones and lacks some. The data hold around 80,000 clones, with 80% observed a single time. The sample consisted of peripheral blood. Receptor source: a middle-aged man with COVID-19, enrolled during active disease.

By share, this clone counts as medium-sized (0.01 to 0.1%). The chain is built from TRBV14 and TRBJ2-5; a possible D gene is TRBD1 (6 bases). Trimming removed 6 bases from V and 5 bases from J, with 13 bases in between. In germline, CDR1 is SGHDN, CDR2 FVKESK. The CDR3 consists of 13 residues. CDR3 bases: TGTGCCAGCAGTTGGACAGATTGGGAGACCCAGTACTTC. Its translation: CASSWTDWETQYF.

This chain links TRBV11-2 with TRBJ2-7, with TRBD1 matching over 9 bases. This CDR3 spans 15 amino acids. Germline V CDR1 and CDR2: SGHAT, FQNNGV. Trimming took 6 bases from V and 3 from J; bases not matched to a gene: 9. CDR3 coding DNA: TGTGCCAGCAGATCCGGGACAGGGAGGATCTACGAGCAGTACTTC. Residues: CASRSGTGRIYEQYF.

The rearrangement joins TRBV5-4 to TRBJ2-5, with 7 bases that match TRBD1. Germline V gene sequence: CDR1 SGHNT, CDR2 YYREEE (reference sequence). Trimming at V came to 0 bases and at J to 1 base, leaving 3 bases not matched to a gene. The CDR3 has 15 amino acids. The CDR3, as DNA: TGTGCCAGCAGCTTGGGACAGGGACGCCAAGAGACCCAGTACTTC. Its protein product is CASSLGQGRQETQYF.

The gene calls are TRBV25-1 and TRBJ2-1; TRBD1 might be the D (5 bases). The CDR3 runs to 13 residues. Germline V gives CDR1 MGHDK, CDR2 SYGVNS. V was shortened by 2 bases and J by 5 bases, with 7 bases between the two germline ends. CDR3 sequence: CASSEDRDNEQFF. In nucleotides, the CDR3 is TGTGCCAGCAGTGAAGACAGAGACAATGAGCAGTTCTTC.

As to this clone: A junction boundary mismatches the germline segment, possibly from a read error. J is TRBJ2-3 and V is TRBV19, with 7 bases identical to TRBD2. This CDR3 comprises 13 residues. The germline CDR1 and CDR2 sequences are LNHDA and SQIVND (reference sequence). The CDR3: CASRTTSTDTQYF. CDR3 DNA: TGTGCCAGTAGGACGACTAGCACGGATACGCAGTATTTT.

The chain has TRBV29-1 and TRBJ1-1; possible D gene TRBD1, 5 bases. Looked up from germline, CDR1 is SQVTM and CDR2 is ANQGSEA. The CDR3 extends over 12 amino acids. V dropped 7 bases and J dropped 5 bases, with 14 bases sitting between them. The CDR3 bases are TGCAGCGCCGCAGGGTCCCGGACTGAAGCTTTCTTT. Its protein product is CSAAGSRTEAFF.

The rearrangement uses TRBV24-1 and TRBJ1-4, with unresolved D. The CDR3 runs to 14 residues. From germline, CDR1 is KGHDR and CDR2 SFDVKD. The germline V and J ends were trimmed by 2 bases and 0 bases, with 3 bases remaining between them. CDR3 bases: TGTGCCACCAGTGATTCCTCAACTAATGAAAAACTGTTTTTT. It is translated as CATSDSSTNEKLFF.

In nucleotides, the CDR3 is TGCGCCAGCAGTAGGACACTGAACACTGAAGCTTTCTTT. This translates into CASSRTLNTEAFF. The J gene is TRBJ1-1, the V gene TRBV5-1, with D maybe TRBD1 (5 bases). CDR3 length equals 13 residues. V gave up 5 bases and J gave up 0 bases, with 8 bases separating them. The germline V gene encodes CDR1 SGHRS and CDR2 YFSETQ.

This chain connects TRBV24-1 to TRBJ1-2, with TRBD1 identical over 8 bases. Germline CDR1 is KGHDR and CDR2 is SFDVKD. V lost 1 base to trimming and J lost 8 bases; unmatched junction nucleotides: 8. The CDR3 spans 15 residues. CDR3 sequence: CATSDFNRGFEGYTF. CDR3 nucleotide sequence: TGTGCCACCAGTGATTTCAACAGGGGGTTCGAAGGCTACACCTTC.

The gene calls are TRBV9 and TRBJ2-5; D is undetermined. The germline gives CDR1 SGDLS, CDR2 YYNGEE. The CDR3 consists of 15 residues. The V gene lost 0 bases and the J gene lost 2 bases, with 11 bases spanning the gap. The CDR3 region is CASSVVGARQETQYF. In DNA form, the CDR3 reads TGTGCCAGCAGCGTAGTTGGAGCGAGGCAAGAGACCCAGTACTTC. Full variable domain (outside the CDR3, taken from reference TRBV9 and TRBJ2-5): DSGVTQTPKHLITATGQRVTLRCSPRSGDLSVYWYQQSLDQGLQFLIQYYNGEERAKGNILERFSAQQFPDLHSELNLSSLELGDSALYFCASSVVGARQETQYFGPGTRLLVL.

The chain carries TRBV19 and TRBJ2-2, with D maybe TRBD1 (5 bases). The germline V gene encodes CDR1 LNHDA and CDR2 SQIVND (reference sequence). Trimming took off 1 base at V and 3 bases at J, with 6 bases between the two ends. The CDR3 length is 14 residues. The CDR3 region is CASSIVQDTGELFF. Here the CDR3 DNA reads TGTGCCAGTAGTATAGTACAGGACACCGGGGAGCTGTTTTTT.

This clone showed up just once. The chain links TRBV3-1 (or the pseudogene TRBV3-2) to TRBJ2-7; 7 bases fit TRBD1. There are 13 residues in the CDR3. Germline CDR1 reads LGHDT; CDR2 reads YNNKEL (reference sequence). The junction had 5 bases not matched to a gene; V was cut back by 3 bases and J by 6 bases. The CDR3 nucleotides are TGTGCCAGCAGCCAGGGGACAGCGGTCGAGCAGTACTTC. Its translation: CASSQGTAVEQYF.

The J gene is TRBJ1-1, the V gene TRBV12-3 or TRBV12-4; D is unclear. V lost 7 bases, J lost 6 bases, and 12 bases lay in between. This CDR3 has 12 amino acids. The chain's CDR3 is CASTSPRAEAFF. The CDR3 coding sequence is TGTGCCAGCACCTCGCCTCGGGCTGAAGCTTTCTTT.

CDR3 region: CASSFRLAGIYNEQFF. The CDR3 region has the DNA TGTGCCAGCAGCTTCAGACTAGCGGGAATCTACAATGAGCAGTTCTTC. V gene TRBV11-2 combines with J gene TRBJ2-1; 11 bases map to TRBD2. The CDR3 is made up of 16 amino acids. The germline gives CDR1 SGHAT, CDR2 FQNNGV. The V gene end was trimmed by 3 bases and the J gene end by 3 bases; junction bases not matched to a gene: 4.

This clone was counted between two and nine times. The genes are TRBV19 and TRBJ2-1; 10 bases match TRBD2. Germline-derived CDR1 and CDR2 are LNHDA and SQIVND (reference sequence). V was clipped by 4 bases and J by 15 bases; unmatched bases: 9. The CDR3 is 13 amino acids. The chain's CDR3 is CASSRSAGGRGFF. CDR3 DNA: TGTGCCAGTAGTAGGTCAGCGGGAGGGCGGGGGTTCTTC.

J is TRBJ2-7 and V is TRBV27; TRBD1 might be the D (6 bases). Trimming pared 3 bases from V and 2 bases from J, leaving 17 bases between. Germline V gives CDR1 MNHEY, CDR2 SMNVEV (reference sequence). The CDR3 consists of 16 residues. CDR3 in DNA: TGTGCCAGCAGTTTGGCCCCCCCGGACAGCACCTACGAGCAGTACTTC. Protein product: CASSLAPPDSTYEQYF.

This clone was observed a single time. J is TRBJ2-1 and V is TRBV27; 8 positions agree with TRBD2. The CDR3 consists of 20 residues. Germline CDR1 and CDR2: MNHEY and SMNVEV (reference sequence). V trimming: 2 bases; J trimming: 0 bases; junction bases outside the gene matches: 15. The CDR3 DNA reads TGTGCCAGCAGTTTAAAGGGCCTAGCGGGCCAACAGAGCTCCTACAATGAGCAGTTCTTC. Protein sequence: CASSLKGLAGQQSSYNEQFF.

The J gene is TRBJ2-1, the V gene TRBV6-2 or TRBV6-3; no clear D gene. The CDR3 sequence is 14 residues long. Trimming took off 6 bases at V and 2 bases at J, with 11 bases between the two ends. CDR1 and CDR2 (germline): MNHEY, SVGEGT. As DNA, the CDR3 is TGTGCCAGCAGCCGGGCCCGACCCTACAATGAGCAGTTCTTC. Amino acids: CASSRARPYNEQFF.

The V call is TRBV4-2, the J call TRBJ2-3; TRBD1 matches at 8 bases. This CDR3 spans 16 amino acids. The V gene end was trimmed by 4 bases and the J gene end by 3 bases; junction bases not matched to a gene: 9. Germline values: CDR1 LGHNA, CDR2 YNFKEQ. The CDR3 loop reads CASSLSAGQGTDTQYF. The CDR3 DNA reads TGTGCCAGCAGCCTTTCCGCTGGACAGGGTACAGATACGCAGTATTTT.

The CDR3 DNA follows: TGTGCCAGCAGCCAAGCACAGGGAGTAGCCAAAAACATTCAGTACTTC. Amino acid sequence: CASSQAQGVAKNIQYF. V gene TRBV3-1 (or the pseudogene TRBV3-2) combines with J gene TRBJ2-4; possibly TRBD1 for D (6 bases). CDR1 LGHDT and CDR2 YNNKEL come from the germline V gene (reference sequence). This CDR3 contains 16 residues. V dropped 1 base and J dropped 0 bases, with 10 bases sitting between them.

The chain links TRBV6-5 to TRBJ1-2; 12 bases fit TRBD1. Losses at the gene ends were 6 bases for V and 4 bases for J; bases not matched to a gene: 6. The germline CDR1 and CDR2 sequences are MNHEY and SVGAGI. The CDR3 is 15 residues long. In DNA form, the CDR3 reads TGTGCCAGCAGCACGGGACAGGGGGCGAGCTATGGCTACACCTTC. Translation gives CASSTGQGASYGYTF.

In this sample, this clone turned up once. The V and J genes are TRBV20-1 and TRBJ2-7; D unresolved. CDR3 length: 12 residues. CDR1 and CDR2 from the germline V gene are DFQATT and SNEGSKA (reference sequence). The V and J ends lost 3 bases and 2 bases respectively, with 8 bases between them. The CDR3 region has the DNA TGCAGTGCTAGTCGGTTGACCTACGAGCAGTACTTC. Amino acid sequence: CSASRLTYEQYF.

The chain couples TRBV6-2 or TRBV6-3 to TRBJ1-5, with D unresolved. V lost 0 bases and J lost 5, with 8 bases in between. There are 14 residues in the CDR3. Per the germline V gene, CDR1 is MNHEY and CDR2 is SVGEGT. This chain's CDR3 is CASSYSNSHQPQHF. CDR3 sequence (DNA): TGTGCCAGCAGTTACTCGAACAGTCATCAGCCCCAGCATTTT.

The J gene is TRBJ1-1, the V gene TRBV5-6, with 7 bases fitting TRBD1. The CDR3 is made up of 14 amino acids. V dropped 4 bases and J dropped 3; count of bases not matched to a gene: 6. Looked up from germline, CDR1 is SGHDT and CDR2 is YYEEEE. CDR3: CASSTGQTDTEAFF. The CDR3 DNA sequence: TGTGCCAGCAGCACGGGACAGACGGACACTGAAGCTTTCTTT.

J is TRBJ1-4 and V is TRBV18; TRBD1 is a possible D gene (5 bases). The CDR3 covers 17 residues. With 3 bases removed from V and 4 bases from J, the gap between germline ends came to 18 bases. CDR1 is KGHSH, CDR2 LQKENI, per germline. The CDR3 sequence: CASSPYRLRTNNEKLFF. The CDR3 nucleotides are TGTGCCAGCTCACCCTACAGACTTCGGACAAATAATGAAAAACTGTTTTTT.

This clone was seen more than once but under ten times. V gene TRBV19 combines with J gene TRBJ1-6; 9 nucleotides line up with TRBD1. Trimming at V came to 5 bases and at J to 10 bases, leaving 3 bases not matched to a gene. The CDR3 sequence is 13 residues long. Germline CDR1 reads LNHDA; CDR2 reads SQIVND (reference sequence). Here the CDR3 DNA reads TGTGCCAGTAGTCGGGACAGGGAGTCACCCCTCCACTTT. It specifies CASSRDRESPLHF.

About this clone: An end of the junction differs from the germline gene, which may be a read error. This sequence joins TRBV27 and TRBJ2-7; the D gene is possibly TRBD2 (6 bases). Germline CDR1 and CDR2: MNHEY and SMNVEV (reference sequence). The CDR3 is 14 amino acids. The chain's CDR3 is CASSSYGSSNEQYF. CDR3 nucleotide sequence: TGTGCCAGCAGTTCCTACGGGAGCTCCAACGAGCAGTACTTC.

The chain links TRBV7-3 to TRBJ2-3; possibly TRBD2 for D (5 bases). The germline V gene has CDR1 SGHTA and CDR2 FQGTGA. With 0 bases removed from V and 2 bases from J, the gap between germline ends came to 9 bases. The CDR3 length is 15 residues. CDR3 in amino acids: CASSLTSEVTDTQYF. As DNA, the CDR3 is TGTGCCAGCAGCTTAACATCGGAGGTCACAGATACGCAGTATTTT.

This clone turned up a few times. The chain joins TRBV6-2 or TRBV6-3 to TRBJ1-4; D unclear. The germline CDR1 and CDR2 sequences are MNHEY and SVGEGT. V was pared by 0 bases and J by 3 bases, with 11 bases between. The CDR3 is 16 residues long. CDR3 region: CASSYSQGAPNEKLFF. CDR3 in DNA: TGTGCCAGCAGTTACTCGCAAGGAGCACCTAATGAAAAACTGTTTTTT.